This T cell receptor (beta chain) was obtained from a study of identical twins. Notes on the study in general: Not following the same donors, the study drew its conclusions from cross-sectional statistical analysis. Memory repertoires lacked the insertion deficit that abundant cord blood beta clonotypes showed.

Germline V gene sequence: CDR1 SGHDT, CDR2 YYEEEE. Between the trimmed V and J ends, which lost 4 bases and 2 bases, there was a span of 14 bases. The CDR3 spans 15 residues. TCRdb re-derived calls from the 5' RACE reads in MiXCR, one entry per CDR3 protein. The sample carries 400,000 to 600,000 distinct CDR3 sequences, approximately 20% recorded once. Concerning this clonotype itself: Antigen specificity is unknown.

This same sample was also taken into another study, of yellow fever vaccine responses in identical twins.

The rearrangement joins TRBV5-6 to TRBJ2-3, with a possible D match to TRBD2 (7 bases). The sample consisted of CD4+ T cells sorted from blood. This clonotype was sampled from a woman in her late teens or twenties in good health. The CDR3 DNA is TGTGCCAGCAGCCTCCCGGGGGGCCCCACAGATACGCAGTATTTT. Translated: CASSLPGGPTDTQYF.